The clone carrying this T cell receptor delta chain was observed a handful of times. Its antigen is not identified. This record comes from a study of Vδ1+ human thymocytes. Study-level findings and limits: Highly polyclonal TRG and TRD repertoires with Gaussian CDR3 length distributions appeared in thymus. About 20% of thymic delta-chain sequences were Vdelta2, with few Vdelta3, unlike blood Vdelta1+ controls. TRG sequences recurred across donors, whereas TRD sequences stayed essentially private.

CDR1 is TSWWSYY, CDR2 QGS, per germline. With 4 bases clipped from V and 1 base from J, the junction kept 15 bases outside the gene matches. The length of the CDR3 is 18 residues. Extracted RNA was reverse transcribed into cDNA. The CDR3 regions were amplified by multiplex PCR from V-gene primers to a constant-region primer. TCRdb re-identified clones in the multiplex PCR reads via CATT. The table lists around 76,000 delta-chain clones, approximately 30% of them singletons. The TCR sequence derives from a boy under three years old who had congenital heart surgery. Sequencing was done on a sample of Vdelta1+ gamma-delta thymocytes from the thymus. Subset meaning: FACS-sorted CD3+ TCRalphabeta- TCRVdelta1+ TCRVdelta2- thymocytes. The gene calls are TRDV1 and TRDJ1; 7 bases are a match to TRDD3. This CDR3 is CALGGTWPGDRGTDKLIF. The CDR3 DNA sequence: TGTGCTCTTGGGGGGACTTGGCCCGGGGATAGGGGCACCGATAAACTCATCTTT.